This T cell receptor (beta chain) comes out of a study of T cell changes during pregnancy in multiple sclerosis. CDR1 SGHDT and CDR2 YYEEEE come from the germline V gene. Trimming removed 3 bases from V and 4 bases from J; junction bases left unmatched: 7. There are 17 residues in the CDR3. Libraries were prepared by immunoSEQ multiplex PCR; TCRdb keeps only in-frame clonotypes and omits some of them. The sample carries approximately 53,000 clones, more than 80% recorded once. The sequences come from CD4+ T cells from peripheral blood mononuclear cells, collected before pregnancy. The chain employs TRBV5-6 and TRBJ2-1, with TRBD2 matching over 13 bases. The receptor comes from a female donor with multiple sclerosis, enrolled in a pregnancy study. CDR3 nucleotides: TGTGCCAGCAGCTCAGGACTAGCGGGAGCCCCATACAATGAGCAGTTCTTC. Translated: CASSSGLAGAPYNEQFF.